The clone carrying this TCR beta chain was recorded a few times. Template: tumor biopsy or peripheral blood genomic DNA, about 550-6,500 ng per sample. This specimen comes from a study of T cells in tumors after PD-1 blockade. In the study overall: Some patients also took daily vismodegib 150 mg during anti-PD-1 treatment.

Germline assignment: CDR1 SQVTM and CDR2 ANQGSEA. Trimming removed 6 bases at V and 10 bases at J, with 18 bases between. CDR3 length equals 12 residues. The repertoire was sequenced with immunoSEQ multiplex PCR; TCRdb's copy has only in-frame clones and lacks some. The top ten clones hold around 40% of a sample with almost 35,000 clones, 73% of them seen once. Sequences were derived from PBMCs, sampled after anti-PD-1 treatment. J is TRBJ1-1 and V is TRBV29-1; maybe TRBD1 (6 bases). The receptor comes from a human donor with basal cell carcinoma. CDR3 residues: CSVQKSGERAFF. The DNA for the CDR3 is TGCAGCGTACAAAAATCAGGGGAGAGAGCTTTCTTT.